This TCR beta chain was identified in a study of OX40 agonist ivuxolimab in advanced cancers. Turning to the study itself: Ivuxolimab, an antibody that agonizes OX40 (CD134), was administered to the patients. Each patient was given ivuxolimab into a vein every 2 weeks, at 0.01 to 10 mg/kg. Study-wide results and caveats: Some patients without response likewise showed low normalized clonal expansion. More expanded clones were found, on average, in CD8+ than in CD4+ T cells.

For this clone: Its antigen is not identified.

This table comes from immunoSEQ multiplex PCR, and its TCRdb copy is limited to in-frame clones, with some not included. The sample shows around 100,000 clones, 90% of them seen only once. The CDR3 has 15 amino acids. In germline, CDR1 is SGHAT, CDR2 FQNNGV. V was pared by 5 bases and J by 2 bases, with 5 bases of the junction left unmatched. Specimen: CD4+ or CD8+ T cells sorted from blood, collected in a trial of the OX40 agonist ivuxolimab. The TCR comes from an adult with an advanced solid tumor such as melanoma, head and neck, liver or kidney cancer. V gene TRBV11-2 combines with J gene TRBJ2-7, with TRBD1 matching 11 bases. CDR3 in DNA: TGTGCCAGCAGCCGTGGGACAGGGGGGCCCTACGAGCAGTACTTC. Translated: CASSRGTGGPYEQYF.